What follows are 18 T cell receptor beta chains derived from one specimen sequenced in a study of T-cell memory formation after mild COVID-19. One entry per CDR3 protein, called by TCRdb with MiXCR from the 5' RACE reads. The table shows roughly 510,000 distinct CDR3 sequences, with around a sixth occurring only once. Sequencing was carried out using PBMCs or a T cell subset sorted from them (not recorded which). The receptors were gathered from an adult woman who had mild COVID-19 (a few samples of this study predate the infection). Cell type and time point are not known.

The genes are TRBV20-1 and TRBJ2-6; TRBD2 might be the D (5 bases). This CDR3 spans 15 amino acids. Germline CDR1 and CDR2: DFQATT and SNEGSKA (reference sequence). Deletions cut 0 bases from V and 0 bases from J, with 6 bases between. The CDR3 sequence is CSAREGSSGANVLTF. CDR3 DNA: TGCAGTGCTAGAGAGGGGAGCTCTGGGGCCAACGTCCTGACTTTC.

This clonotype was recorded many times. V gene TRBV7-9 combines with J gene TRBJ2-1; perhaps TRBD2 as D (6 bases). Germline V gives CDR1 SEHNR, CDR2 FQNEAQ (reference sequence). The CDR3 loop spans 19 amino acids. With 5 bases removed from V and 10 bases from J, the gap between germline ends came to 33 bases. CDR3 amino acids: CASSRIPPSVLEDHCEQFF. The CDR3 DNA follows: TGTGCCAGCAGCCGTATCCCCCCTAGCGTACTCGAGGATCATTGCGAGCAGTTCTTC.

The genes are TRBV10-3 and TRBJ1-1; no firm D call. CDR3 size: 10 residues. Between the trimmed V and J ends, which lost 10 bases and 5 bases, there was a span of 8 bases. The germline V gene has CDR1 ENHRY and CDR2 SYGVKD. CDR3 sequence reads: CATRGTEAFF. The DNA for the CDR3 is TGTGCCACCCGAGGGACTGAAGCTTTCTTT.

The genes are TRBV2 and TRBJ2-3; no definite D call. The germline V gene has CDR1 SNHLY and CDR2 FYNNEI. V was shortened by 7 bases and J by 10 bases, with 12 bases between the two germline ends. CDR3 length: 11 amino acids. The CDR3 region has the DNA TGTGCCAGCACGCCTGATTCTGCGCAGTATTTT. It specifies CASTPDSAQYF.

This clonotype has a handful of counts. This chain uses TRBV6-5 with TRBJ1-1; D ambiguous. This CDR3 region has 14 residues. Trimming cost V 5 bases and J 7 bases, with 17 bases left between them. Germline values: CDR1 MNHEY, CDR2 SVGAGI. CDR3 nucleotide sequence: TGTGCCAGCAGTCCCTCGGGCAGGCGCTTTGAAGCTTTCTTT. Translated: CASSPSGRRFEAFF.

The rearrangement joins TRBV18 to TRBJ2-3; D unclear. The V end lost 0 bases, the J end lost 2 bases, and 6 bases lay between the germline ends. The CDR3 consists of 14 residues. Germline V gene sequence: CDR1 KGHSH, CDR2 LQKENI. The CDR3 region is CASSPPTVTDTQYF. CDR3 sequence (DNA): TGTGCCAGCTCACCACCGACGGTCACAGATACGCAGTATTTT.

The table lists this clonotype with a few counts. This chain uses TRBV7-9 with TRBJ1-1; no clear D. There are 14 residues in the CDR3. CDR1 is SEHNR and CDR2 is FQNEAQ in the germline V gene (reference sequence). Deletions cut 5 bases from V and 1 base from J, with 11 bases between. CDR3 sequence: CASSPPNKNTEAFF. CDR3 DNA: TGTGCCAGCAGCCCACCAAATAAGAACACTGAAGCTTTCTTT.

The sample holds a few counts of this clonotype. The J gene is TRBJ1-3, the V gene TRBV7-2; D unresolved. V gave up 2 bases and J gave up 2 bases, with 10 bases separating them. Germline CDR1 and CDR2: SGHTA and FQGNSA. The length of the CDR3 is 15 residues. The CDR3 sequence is CASSLLGVPGNTIYF. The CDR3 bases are TGTGCCAGCAGCTTACTCGGGGTACCTGGAAACACCATATATTTT.

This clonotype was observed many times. The CDR3 DNA follows: TGTGCCTGGAGTGTACGGGGGCCCCAGTTCTTC. This codes for CAWSVRGPQFF. The genes are TRBV30 and TRBJ2-1; the D gene could be TRBD1 or TRBD2 (6 bases each). The length of the CDR3 is 11 residues. Trimming shortened V by 0 bases and J by 13 bases, and 10 bases separated the two germline ends. The germline gives CDR1 GTSNPN, CDR2 SVGIG (reference sequence).

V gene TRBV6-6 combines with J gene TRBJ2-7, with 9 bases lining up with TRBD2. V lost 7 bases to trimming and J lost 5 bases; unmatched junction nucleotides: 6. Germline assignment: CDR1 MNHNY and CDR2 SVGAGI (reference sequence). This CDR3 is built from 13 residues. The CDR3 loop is CASTGTSRDEQYF. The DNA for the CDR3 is TGTGCCAGCACCGGGACTAGCCGAGACGAGCAGTACTTC.

This CDR3 is CASSGGQGNQETQYF. Written as DNA, the CDR3 is TGTGCCAGCAGCGGGGGACAGGGCAACCAAGAGACCCAGTACTTC. This chain connects TRBV6-1 to TRBJ2-5; 9 nucleotides agree with TRBD1. Germline CDR1 MNHNS, CDR2 SASEGT. V shed 6 bases and J 0 bases; nucleotides not matched to a gene: 5. The CDR3 runs 15 residues.

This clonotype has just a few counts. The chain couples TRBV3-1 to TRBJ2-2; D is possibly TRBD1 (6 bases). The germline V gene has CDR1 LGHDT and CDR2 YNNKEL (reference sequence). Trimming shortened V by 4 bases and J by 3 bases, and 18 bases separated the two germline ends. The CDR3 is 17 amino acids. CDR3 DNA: TGTGCCAGCAGCCTGCAAAGGCAGGGGTCCTACACCGGGGAGCTGTTTTTT. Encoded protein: CASSLQRQGSYTGELFF.

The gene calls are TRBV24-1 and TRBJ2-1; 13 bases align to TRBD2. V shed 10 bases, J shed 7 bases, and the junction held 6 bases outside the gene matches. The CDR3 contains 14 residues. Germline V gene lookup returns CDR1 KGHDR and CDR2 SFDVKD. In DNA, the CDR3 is TGTGCCACTCAGGGACTAGCGGGAAAGAATGAGCAGTTCTTC. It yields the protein CATQGLAGKNEQFF.

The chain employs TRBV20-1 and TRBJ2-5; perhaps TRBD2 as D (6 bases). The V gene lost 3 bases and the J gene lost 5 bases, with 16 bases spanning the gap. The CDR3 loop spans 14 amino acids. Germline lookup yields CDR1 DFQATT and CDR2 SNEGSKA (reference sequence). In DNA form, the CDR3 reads TGCAGTGCTAGTCGACCGATCGGAGGGGAGACCCAGTACTTC. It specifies CSASRPIGGETQYF.

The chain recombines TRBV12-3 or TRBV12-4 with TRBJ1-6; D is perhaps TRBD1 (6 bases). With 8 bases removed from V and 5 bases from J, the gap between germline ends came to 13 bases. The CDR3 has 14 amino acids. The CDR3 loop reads CASHMGADNSPLHF. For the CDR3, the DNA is TGTGCCAGCCATATGGGGGCAGATAATTCACCCCTCCACTTT.

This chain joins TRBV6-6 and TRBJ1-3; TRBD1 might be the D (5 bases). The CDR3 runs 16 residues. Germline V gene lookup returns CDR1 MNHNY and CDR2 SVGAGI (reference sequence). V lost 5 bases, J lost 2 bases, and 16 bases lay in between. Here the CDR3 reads CASSPPRRVAGNTIYF. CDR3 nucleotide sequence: TGTGCCAGCAGTCCACCCCGCAGGGTGGCTGGAAACACCATATATTTT.

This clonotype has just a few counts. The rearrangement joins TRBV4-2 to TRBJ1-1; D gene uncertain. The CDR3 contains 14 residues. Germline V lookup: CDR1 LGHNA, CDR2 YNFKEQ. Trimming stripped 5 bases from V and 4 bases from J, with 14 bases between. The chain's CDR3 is CASSWSLGGTEAFF. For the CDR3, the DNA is TGTGCCAGCAGCTGGAGCCTCGGCGGCACTGAAGCTTTCTTT.

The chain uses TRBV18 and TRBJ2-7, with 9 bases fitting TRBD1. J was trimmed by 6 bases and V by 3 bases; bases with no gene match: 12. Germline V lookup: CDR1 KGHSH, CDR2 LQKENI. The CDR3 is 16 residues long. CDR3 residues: CASSPGRGQGTSEQYF. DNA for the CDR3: TGTGCCAGCTCACCCGGCAGGGGACAGGGTACGTCCGAGCAGTACTTC.